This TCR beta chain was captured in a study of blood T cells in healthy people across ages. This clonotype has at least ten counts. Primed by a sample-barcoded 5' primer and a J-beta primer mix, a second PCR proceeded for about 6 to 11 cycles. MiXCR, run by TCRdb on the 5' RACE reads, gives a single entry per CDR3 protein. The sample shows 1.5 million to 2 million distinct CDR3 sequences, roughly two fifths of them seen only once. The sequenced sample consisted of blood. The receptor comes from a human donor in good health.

CDR3 in amino acids: CASSSDQYQPQHF. The DNA for the CDR3 is TGTGCCAGCAGTTCAGATCAGTATCAGCCCCAGCATTTT. The V and J genes are TRBV6-2 or TRBV6-3 and TRBJ1-5; D unresolved. The germline V and J ends were trimmed by 4 bases and 5 bases, with 9 bases remaining between them. Looked up from germline, CDR1 is MNHEY and CDR2 is SVGEGT. The CDR3 consists of 13 residues.